The source of this T cell receptor (beta chain) is a study of blood T cell repertoires in COVID-19. As for the study in general: Samples came from the United States, Italy and Spain, spanning acute and convalescent COVID-19. Nucleic acid was either cDNA or gDNA, and it came from T cells, B-cell-depleted T cells, or PBMCs.

Authors' processing steps: Nucleated cell counts were estimated from reference gene primer amplification. The assay was immunoSEQ multiplex PCR, and TCRdb's table has in-frame clones only and misses some. V, J and clone size are taken as reported in that table, and D and trimming were inferred from the DNA itself. Here the sample spans 40,000 to 60,000 clones, about 88% being singletons. Germline V lookup: CDR1 SGHTA, CDR2 FQGNSA. This CDR3 has 15 amino acids. Unmatched junction bases numbered 10, after V lost 5 bases and J lost 5 bases. The specimen sequenced was peripheral blood. This TCR derives from a man aged 50 to 60 with active COVID-19. The chain uses TRBV7-2 and TRBJ1-1; TRBD1 matches at 8 bases. The CDR3: CASSTSGQGWTEAFF. CDR3 DNA: TGTGCCAGCAGCACTTCAGGACAGGGTTGGACTGAAGCTTTCTTT.